This T cell receptor (beta chain) was retrieved from a study of cytomegalovirus exposure and HLA in healthy donors. As regards this clone: The antigen is unknown.

Notes on the study in general: Some TCR beta chains (approximately 180 of them) were listed as cytomegalovirus-associated.

Data came from immunoSEQ multiplex PCR; TCRdb stores just in-frame clones and leaves some out. The table shows 90,000 to 110,000 clones, with 88% occurring only once. CDR1 and CDR2 from the germline V gene are MNHEY and SVGAGI. The CDR3 has 15 amino acids. The V gene lost 6 bases and the J gene lost 5 bases, with 16 bases spanning the gap. Sequenced input: PBMCs. This TCR derives from a woman younger than 35 in good health and CMV-seronegative. The chain has TRBV6-5 and TRBJ2-2, with D possibly matching TRBD2 (6 bases). Here the CDR3 DNA reads TGTGCCAGCAGGCGGGACCGATCATTTACCGGGGAGCTGTTTTTT. As protein: CASRRDRSFTGELFF.